Each of the 3 T cell receptor beta chains below was sequenced from the same sample in a study of graft-versus-host responses after intestinal transplantation. The method was immunoSEQ multiplex PCR; TCRdb's version includes in-frame clones alone and lacks a portion of them. The sample records thousands of clones, over 25% being singletons. The sample was alloreactive CD4+ T cells from a mixed lymphocyte reaction culture, taken before intestinal transplant. As for subset: CFSE-low proliferating T cells sorted from roughly six-day pre-transplant mixed lymphocyte reaction (GvH or HvG direction). These TCRs come from a human patient who received an intestinal transplant.

V usage is TRBV30 and J usage is TRBJ2-7; D call uncertain. This CDR3 is 13 amino acids long. Germline CDR1 is GTSNPN and CDR2 is SVGIG (reference sequence). Trimming cost V 0 bases and J 3 bases, with 9 bases left between them. CDR3 nucleotides: TGTGCCTGGAGTGTACTGTTGTGCTACGAGCAGTACTTC. Residues: CAWSVLLCYEQYF. Variable domain in full (rest from reference TRBV30 and TRBJ2-7): SQTIHQWPATLVQPVGSPLSLECTVEGTSNPNLYWYRQAAGRGLQLLFYSVGIGQISSEVPQNLSASRPQDRQFILSSKKLLLSDSGFYLCAWSVLLCYEQYFGPGTRLTVT.

The CDR3 sequence: CASSPTGGSGANVLTF. In DNA, the CDR3 is TGTGCCAGCTCACCTACGGGGGGGTCTGGGGCCAACGTCCTGACTTTC. The genes are TRBV18 and TRBJ2-6; TRBD2 agrees at 8 bases. Trimming at V came to 3 bases and at J to 1 base, leaving 2 bases not matched to a gene. CDR1 and CDR2 (germline): KGHSH, LQKENI. CDR3 size: 16 residues.

This clone was picked up a small number of times. V gene TRBV28 combines with J gene TRBJ2-2; maybe TRBD2 (5 bases). The germline V gene has CDR1 MDHEN and CDR2 SYDVKM. Trimming removed 5 bases at V and 5 bases at J, with 15 bases between. The CDR3 is made up of 15 amino acids. CDR3 nucleotide sequence: TGTGCCAGCAGTCCCCAGTTTGGCGGGACCGGGGAGCTGTTTTTT. It is translated as CASSPQFGGTGELFF.